This TCR beta chain originates from a study of monozygotic twins with inflammatory bowel disease. Regarding this clonotype: The antigen remains unidentified.

Researchers used template switching to add UMIs featuring a 6-nucleotide sample barcode. Reprocessing the 5' RACE reads, TCRdb reports a single entry for every CDR3 protein and omits DNA. The table for this sample gives about 210,000 distinct CDR3 sequences. The germline V gene has CDR1 SNHLY and CDR2 FYNNEI. The CDR3 runs 13 residues. Findings of the study overall: Using the inverse Simpson index, IBD patients had lower TCRbeta diversity than healthy co-twins.

The sample consisted of blood. V is TRBV2 and J is TRBJ1-1; TCRdb's assignment of TRBD1 cannot be checked, as there is no DNA. The origin of this receptor is a human donor with ulcerative colitis or Crohn's disease, or a healthy co-twin of an affected twin (not recorded which). CDR3 sequence reads: CASGDGMNTEAFF.